The clone carrying this T cell receptor beta chain appeared a single time. At one boundary the junction diverges from the germline segment, which might be a read error. The sample carries other DNA sequences with the same CDR3. The CDR3 extends over 15 amino acids. CDR1 is SGHRS, CDR2 YFSETQ, per germline. Profiled with immunoSEQ multiplex PCR; TCRdb holds only in-frame clones, not every one. This table holds 150,000 to 200,000 clones, 88% found once. The sample originates from a study of control samples from healthy donors and cancer patients. The genes are TRBV5-1 and TRBJ1-1; 7 bases line up with TRBD1. The sequence was obtained from a man between 18 and 29 years old in good health. Sequences were obtained from blood. DNA of the CDR3: TGCGCTAGCAGCTCAGGGGGGCAAGTGAACACTGAAGCTTTCTTT. Translated, it gives CASSSGGQVNTEAFF.